This T cell receptor (beta chain) is from a study of shared clonotypes between healthy human individuals. The authors divided CD4+ cells into CD45RA+ naive and CD45RA-negative memory subsets. Deletions cut 1 base from V and 8 bases from J, with 12 bases between. Germline CDR1 reads SGHTA; CDR2 reads FQGNSA. The CDR3 consists of 14 residues. The data were produced by immunoSEQ multiplex PCR, yet TCRdb's version contains in-frame clones alone and is incomplete. The table includes about 2.3 million clones, approximately 90% detected once. The clonotype comes from a man between 18 and 29 years old in good health. Some clones in this sample may be carry-over from other donors' samples. The sequencing input was naive CD4+ T cells from PBMCs. Subset described: CD45RA+ positively selected. The chain couples TRBV7-2 to TRBJ2-1; possible D gene TRBD2, 6 bases. The CDR3 nucleotides are TGTGCCAGCAGCTTAGGACTAGTAGGCGATGAGCAGTTCTTC. Protein sequence: CASSLGLVGDEQFF.